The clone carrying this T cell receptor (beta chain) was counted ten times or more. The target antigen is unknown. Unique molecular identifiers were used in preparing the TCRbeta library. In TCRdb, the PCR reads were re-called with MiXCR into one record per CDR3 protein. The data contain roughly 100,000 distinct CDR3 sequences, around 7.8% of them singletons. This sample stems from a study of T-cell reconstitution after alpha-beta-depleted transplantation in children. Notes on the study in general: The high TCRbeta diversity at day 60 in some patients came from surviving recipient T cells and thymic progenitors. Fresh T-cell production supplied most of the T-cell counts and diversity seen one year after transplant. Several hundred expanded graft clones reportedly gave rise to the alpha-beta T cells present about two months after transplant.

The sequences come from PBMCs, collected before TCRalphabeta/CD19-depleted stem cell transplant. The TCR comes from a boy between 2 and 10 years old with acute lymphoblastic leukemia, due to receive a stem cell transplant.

The CDR3 bases are TGTGCCAGCAGAACCGACAGAACAACTAATGAAAAACTGTTTTTT. Protein: CASRTDRTTNEKLFF. The V call is TRBV6-1, the J call TRBJ1-4; a weak D match, TRBD1 (5 bases). CDR3 size: 15 residues. Trimming cost V 6 bases and J 0 bases, with 11 bases left between them. Germline values: CDR1 MNHNS, CDR2 SASEGT.